One and the same sample provided the 6 T cell receptor delta chains below, sequenced in a study of Vγ9Vδ2 T cells in congenital toxoplasmosis. cDNA was made by template-switch reverse transcription with TRGC- and TRDC-specific primers in one tube. The TRGC primer was designed to target TRGC1 and TRGC2 alike. TCRdb re-called the reads via CATT. The sample holds approximately 600 delta-chain clones, about 4% seen once. Sequencing was done on a sample of gamma-delta T cells from blood. Every receptor here comes from a child under 10 years old born to a mother with Toxoplasma gondii infection during pregnancy, either congenitally infected or uninfected (not recorded which).

This clone is large (0.1 to 1%) in the sample. The sample contains more than one DNA sequence encoding this CDR3. This rearrangement joins TRDV2 to TRDJ1; 7 bases map to TRDD3. The CDR3 extends over 17 amino acids. Unmatched junction bases numbered 12, after V lost 0 bases and J lost 3 bases. Germline-derived CDR1 and CDR2 are GEAIGNYY and EKD. CDR3 amino acids: CACDTLGVPRRADKLIF. Here the CDR3 DNA reads TGTGCCTGTGACACCCTGGGGGTCCCGCGAAGGGCCGATAAACTCATCTTT.

The table lists this clone with a few counts. The likely explanation is a read error, given a far larger clone one base away. Other nucleotide sequences in the sample specify the same CDR3. The chain is built from TRDV2 and TRDJ3; 10 bases align to TRDD3. Germline V gene lookup returns CDR1 GEAIGNYY and CDR2 EKD. The CDR3 extends over 19 amino acids. The CDR3 DNA sequence: TGTGCCTGTGACCCCTTACTGGGGGATGTCTCCTGGGACACCCGACAGATGTTTTTT. Its protein is CACDPLLGDVSWDTRQMFF.

This clone has a handful of counts. Since a far larger clone is one base different, this is likely a read error. This chain uses TRDV2 with TRDJ1; TRDD3 agrees at 13 bases. The J gene, not given by TCRdb, was assigned here from a germline match of the nucleotide sequence. Germline V gene lookup returns CDR1 GEAIGNYY and CDR2 EKD. V shed 2 bases, J shed 5 bases, and the junction held 13 bases outside the gene matches. The CDR3 length is 18 residues. The CDR3 coding sequence is TGTGCCTGTGACAGGGGTACTGGGGGATACGTTGGCACTGATAAACTCATCTTT. Translation gives CACDRGTGGYVGTDKLIF.

Relative to its sample, this clone is large. V is TRDV2 and J is TRDJ2, with 9 bases lining up with TRDD3. The germline gives CDR1 GEAIGNYY, CDR2 EKD. CDR3 length: 15 amino acids. V lost 2 bases, J lost 1 base, and 1 base stayed unmatched. CDR3 coding DNA: TGTGCCTGTGACAAACTGGGGGATTTGACAGCACAACTCTTCTTT. Its translation: CACDKLGDLTAQLFF.

This clone is deemed large (0.1 to 1%). The rearrangement links TRDV2 to TRDJ3; no reliable D call. Germline lookup yields CDR1 GEAIGNYY and CDR2 EKD. CDR3 length: 13 amino acids. Trimming removed 4 bases at V and 2 bases at J, with 2 bases between. CDR3 in amino acids: CACDTWDTRQMFF. In DNA form, the CDR3 reads TGTGCCTGTGATACCTGGGACACCCGACAGATGTTTTTC.

This clone has more than one count but fewer than ten. The protein given by TCRdb reflects a much larger clone and differs at residue 16 from this DNA's translation, likely from a read error; the protein shown is the DNA's translation. This sequence joins TRDV1 and TRDJ1; 11 nucleotides line up with TRDD3. The length of the CDR3 is 21 residues. Per germline, CDR1 TSWWSYY and CDR2 QGS. V shed 2 bases, J shed 4 bases, and the junction held 21 bases outside the gene matches. CDR3 protein: CALGEAPPFLKLGDIDDKLIF. The CDR3 DNA follows: TGTGCTCTTGGGGAAGCCCCACCTTTCCTCAAACTGGGGGATATAGACGATAAACTCATCTTT.